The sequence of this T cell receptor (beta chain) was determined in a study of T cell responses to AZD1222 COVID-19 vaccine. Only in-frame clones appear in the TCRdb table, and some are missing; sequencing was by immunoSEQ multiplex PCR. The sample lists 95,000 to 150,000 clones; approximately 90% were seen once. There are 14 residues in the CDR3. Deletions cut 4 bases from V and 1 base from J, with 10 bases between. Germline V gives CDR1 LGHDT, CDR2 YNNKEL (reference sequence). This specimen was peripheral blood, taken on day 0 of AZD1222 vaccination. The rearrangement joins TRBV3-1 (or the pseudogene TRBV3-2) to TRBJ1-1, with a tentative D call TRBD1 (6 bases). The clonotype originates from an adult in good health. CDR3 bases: TGTGCCAGCAGCCTGGGACACCCGAACACTGAAGCTTTCTTT. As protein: CASSLGHPNTEAFF.